Listed here are 7 T cell receptor beta chains from one sample, sequenced in a study of T cell repertoires in cytomegalovirus infection. Each CDR3 protein is one row after TCRdb ran MiXCR on the reads. The data show about 130,000 distinct CDR3 sequences, with 7% to 10% seen just once and over 9.5% held by the top ten. Specimen: PBMCs. The receptors derive from a human donor in good health (CMV status not recorded). Some clones in this sample may be carry-over from other donors' samples.

V and J are TRBV2 and TRBJ1-2; 9 bases map to TRBD1. Germline V gene lookup returns CDR1 SNHLY and CDR2 FYNNEI. The CDR3 is 15 amino acids. Germline trimming cut 5 bases from V and 2 bases from J; bases unmatched to any gene: 6. CDR3 loop: CASSPVQGANYGYTF. DNA of the CDR3: TGTGCCAGCAGTCCAGTACAGGGGGCAAACTATGGCTACACCTTC.

This chain uses TRBV20-1 with TRBJ1-4, with D maybe TRBD1 (6 bases). The V gene lost 4 bases and the J gene lost 7 bases, with 16 bases spanning the gap. The CDR3 extends over 14 amino acids. Germline CDR1 and CDR2: DFQATT and SNEGSKA (reference sequence). CDR3 residues: CSATQAGVVEKLFF. DNA for the CDR3: TGCAGTGCTACCCAGGCAGGGGTTGTTGAAAAACTGTTTTTT.

Many counts were recorded for this clonotype. This rearrangement joins TRBV12-3 or TRBV12-4 to TRBJ1-5; TRBD1 might be the D (6 bases). The CDR3 consists of 15 residues. Trimming left V 6 bases short and J 0 bases short, with 12 bases between. Written as DNA, the CDR3 is TGTGCCAGCAGCCAATACAGGGTTAGCAATCAGCCCCAGCATTTT. As protein: CASSQYRVSNQPQHF.

J is TRBJ1-1 and V is TRBV29-1; D possibly corresponds to TRBD1 (6 bases). Trimming took off 6 bases at V and 4 bases at J, with 12 bases between the two ends. Germline V gene lookup returns CDR1 SQVTM and CDR2 ANQGSEA. The CDR3 is made up of 12 amino acids. CDR3 amino acids: CSVEQGGTEAFF. The CDR3 DNA is TGCAGCGTCGAACAGGGAGGCACTGAAGCTTTCTTT.

This clonotype has ten or more counts. This rearrangement joins TRBV2 to TRBJ1-6; 9 positions agree with TRBD1. With V trimmed by 7 bases and J by 7 bases, 2 bases remained unmatched. The CDR3 sequence is 13 residues long. CDR1 and CDR2 (germline): SNHLY, FYNNEI. The chain's CDR3 is CASTGTGNSPLHF. The CDR3 nucleotides are TGTGCCAGCACCGGGACAGGGAATTCACCCCTCCACTTT.

There are a few counts of this clonotype. V gene TRBV4-1 combines with J gene TRBJ2-1; maybe TRBD1 (5 bases). V was clipped by 6 bases and J by 0 bases, with 18 bases between them. The CDR3 is 17 amino acids. Per germline, CDR1 MGHRA and CDR2 YSYEKL. CDR3 sequence (DNA): TGCGCCAGCAGGACAGATAGGTCTCCGGGCTCCTACAATGAGCAGTTCTTC. It yields the protein CASRTDRSPGSYNEQFF.

This clonotype was seen ten or more times. The chain employs TRBV7-8 and TRBJ1-3; D uncertain. V was cut by 3 bases and J by 0 bases, with 12 bases left in between. Looked up from germline, CDR1 is SGHVS and CDR2 is FQNEAQ. The CDR3 length is 16 residues. CDR3 DNA: TGTGCCAGCAGCTTGTCCGACGGCAGCTCTGGAAACACCATATATTTT. Encoded protein: CASSLSDGSSGNTIYF.